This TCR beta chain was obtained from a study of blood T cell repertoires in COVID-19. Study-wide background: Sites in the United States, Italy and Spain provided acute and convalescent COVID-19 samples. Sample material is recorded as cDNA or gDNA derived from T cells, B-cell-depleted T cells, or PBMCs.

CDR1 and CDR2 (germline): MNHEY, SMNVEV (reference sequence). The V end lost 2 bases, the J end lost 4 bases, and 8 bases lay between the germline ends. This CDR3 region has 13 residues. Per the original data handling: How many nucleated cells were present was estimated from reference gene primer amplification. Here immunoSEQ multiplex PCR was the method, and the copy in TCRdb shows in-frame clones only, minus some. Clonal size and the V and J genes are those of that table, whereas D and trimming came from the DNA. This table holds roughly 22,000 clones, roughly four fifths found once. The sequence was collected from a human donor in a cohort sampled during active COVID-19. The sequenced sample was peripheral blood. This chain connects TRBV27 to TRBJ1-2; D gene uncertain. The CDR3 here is CASSLAGSYGYTF. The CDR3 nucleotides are TGTGCCAGCAGTTTAGCGGGATCCTATGGCTACACCTTC.